This record concerns one TCR beta chain sequence. The antigen is undetermined. Researchers ran the PCR with 60 Vbeta and 13 Jbeta primers. Generated by immunoSEQ multiplex PCR, the TCRdb table keeps only in-frame clones and is missing some. The sample includes about 220,000 clones, 82% of them seen just once. This specimen belongs to a study of cytomegalovirus exposure and HLA in healthy donors. Study-wide findings and caveats: Links to common viral pathogens appeared, in a later analysis, for several of the most significant clusters.

Looked up from germline, CDR1 is SGHRS and CDR2 is YFSETQ. The germline V and J ends were trimmed by 4 bases and 2 bases, with 10 bases remaining between them. The CDR3 has 15 amino acids. The chain combines TRBV5-1 with TRBJ2-6; TRBD2 might be the D (5 bases). The TCR originated in a man between 35 and 55 years old in good health and CMV-seropositive. Sample: PBMCs. CDR3 amino acids: CASSLERAGANVLTF. The CDR3 DNA sequence: TGCGCCAGCAGCCTGGAGAGGGCTGGGGCCAACGTCCTGACTTTC.